The 3 T cell receptor beta chains below come from one sample, sequenced in a study of shared clonotypes between healthy human individuals. Assay used: immunoSEQ multiplex PCR; TCRdb lists only in-frame clones, some missing. The repertoire has about 2.5 million clones, 92% of them found once; the top ten carry about 0.41%. Sequenced sample: naive CD4+ T cells from PBMCs. Subset described: CD45RA+ positively selected. The receptors here all came from a man between 18 and 35 years old in good health. Some clones in this sample may be carry-over from other donors' samples.

The gene calls are TRBV11-3 and TRBJ1-1; possibly TRBD1 for D (6 bases). V was clipped by 4 bases and J by 11 bases, with 14 bases between them. The CDR3 is made up of 12 amino acids. Germline loops: CDR1 SGHNT, CDR2 YENEEA. This CDR3 reads CASSSGAGRAFF. The CDR3 coding sequence is TGTGCCAGCAGCTCGGGGGCAGGGAGGGCTTTCTTT.

The V gene is TRBV19, the J gene TRBJ1-2; a possible D gene is TRBD1 (6 bases). Germline CDR1 LNHDA, CDR2 SQIVND (reference sequence). The CDR3 spans 19 residues. Trimming removed 3 bases at V and 3 bases at J, with 26 bases between. CDR3 sequence reads: CASSMSQYAETGRYYGYTF. The CDR3 DNA sequence: TGTGCCAGTAGTATGAGCCAATATGCGGAGACAGGCCGGTACTATGGCTACACCTTC.

This clone is a singleton in its sample. This chain connects TRBV6-6 to TRBJ2-7; 7 bases fit TRBD2. The germline V gene encodes CDR1 MNHNY and CDR2 SVGAGI (reference sequence). Germline trimming cut 2 bases from V and 2 bases from J; bases unmatched to any gene: 6. The CDR3 covers 15 residues. The CDR3 region is CASSYPTAGTYEQYF. The CDR3 DNA is TGTGCCAGCAGTTACCCGACAGCGGGGACCTACGAGCAGTACTTC.